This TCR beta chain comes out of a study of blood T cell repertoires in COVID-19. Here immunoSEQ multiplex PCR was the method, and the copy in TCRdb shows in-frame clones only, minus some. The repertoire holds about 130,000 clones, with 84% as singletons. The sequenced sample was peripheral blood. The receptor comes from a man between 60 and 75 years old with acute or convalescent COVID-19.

The CDR3 nucleotides read TGTGCCAGCAGTTACTCGAACTTTGTCAATGAGCAGTTCTTC. Translating gives CASSYSNFVNEQFF. The chain joins TRBV6-6 to TRBJ2-1; D not certain. The germline gives CDR1 MNHNY, CDR2 SVGAGI (reference sequence). The CDR3 spans 14 residues. Trimming removed 0 bases at V and 6 bases at J, with 9 bases between.